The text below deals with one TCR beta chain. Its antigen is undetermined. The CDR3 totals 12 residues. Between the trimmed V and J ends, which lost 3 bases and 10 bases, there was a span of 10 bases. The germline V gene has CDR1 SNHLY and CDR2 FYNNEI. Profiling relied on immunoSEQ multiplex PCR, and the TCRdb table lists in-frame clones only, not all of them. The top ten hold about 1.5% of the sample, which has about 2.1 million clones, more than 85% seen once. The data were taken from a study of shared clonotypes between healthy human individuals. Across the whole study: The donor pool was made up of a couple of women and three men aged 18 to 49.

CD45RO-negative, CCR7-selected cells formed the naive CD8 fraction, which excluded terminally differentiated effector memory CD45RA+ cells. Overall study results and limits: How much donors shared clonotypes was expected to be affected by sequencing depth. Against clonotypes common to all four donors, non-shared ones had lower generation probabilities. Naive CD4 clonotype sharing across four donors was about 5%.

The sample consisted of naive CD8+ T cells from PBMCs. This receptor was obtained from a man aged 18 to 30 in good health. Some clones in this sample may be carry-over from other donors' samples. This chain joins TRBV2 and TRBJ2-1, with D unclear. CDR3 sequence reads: CASSEVLPEQFF. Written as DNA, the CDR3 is TGTGCCAGCAGTGAGGTCCTCCCGGAGCAGTTCTTC.